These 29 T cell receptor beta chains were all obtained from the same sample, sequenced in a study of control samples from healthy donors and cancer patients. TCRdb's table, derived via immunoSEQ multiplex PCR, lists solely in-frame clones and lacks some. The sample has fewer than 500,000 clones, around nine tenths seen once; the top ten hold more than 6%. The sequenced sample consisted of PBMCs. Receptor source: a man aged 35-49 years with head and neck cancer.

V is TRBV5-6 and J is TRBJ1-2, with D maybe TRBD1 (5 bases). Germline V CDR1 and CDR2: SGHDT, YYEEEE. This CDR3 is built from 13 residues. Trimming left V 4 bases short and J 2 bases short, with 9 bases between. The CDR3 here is CASSADRNYGYTF. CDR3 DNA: TGTGCCAGCAGCGCAGACAGAAACTATGGCTACACCTTC.

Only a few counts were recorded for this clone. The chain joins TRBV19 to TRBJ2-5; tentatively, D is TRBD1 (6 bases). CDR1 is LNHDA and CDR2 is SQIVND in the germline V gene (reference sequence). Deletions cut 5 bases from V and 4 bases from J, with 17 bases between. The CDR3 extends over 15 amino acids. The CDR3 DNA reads TGTGCCAGTAGTCCCCCAAGGACAGCCCGAGAGACCCAGTACTTC. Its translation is CASSPPRTARETQYF.

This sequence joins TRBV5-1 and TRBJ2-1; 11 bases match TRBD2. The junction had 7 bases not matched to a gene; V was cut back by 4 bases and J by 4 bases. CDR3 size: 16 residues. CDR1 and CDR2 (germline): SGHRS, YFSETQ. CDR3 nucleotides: TGCGCCAGCAGCGTAGCCGGGACTAGCGGTTACAATGAGCAGTTCTTC. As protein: CASSVAGTSGYNEQFF. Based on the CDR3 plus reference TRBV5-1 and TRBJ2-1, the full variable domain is KAGVTQTPRYLIKTRGQQVTLSCSPISGHRSVSWYQQTPGQGLQFLFEYFSETQRNKGNFPGRFSGRQFSNSRSEMNVSTLELGDSALYLCASSVAGTSGYNEQFFGPGTRLTVL.

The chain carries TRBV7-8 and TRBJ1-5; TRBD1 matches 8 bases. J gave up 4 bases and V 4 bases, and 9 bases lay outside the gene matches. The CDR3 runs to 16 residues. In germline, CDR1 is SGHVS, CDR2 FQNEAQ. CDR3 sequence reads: CASSSAGGAGNQPQHF. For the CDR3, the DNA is TGTGCCAGCAGCTCGGCAGGGGGCGCGGGTAATCAGCCCCAGCATTTT.

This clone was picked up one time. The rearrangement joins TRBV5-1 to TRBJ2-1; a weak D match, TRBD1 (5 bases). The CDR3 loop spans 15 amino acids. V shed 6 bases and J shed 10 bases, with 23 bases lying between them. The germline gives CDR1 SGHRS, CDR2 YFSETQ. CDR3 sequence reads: CASMPLRWGDGEQFF. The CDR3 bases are TGCGCCAGCATGCCCCTGCGCTGGGGCGACGGGGAGCAGTTCTTC.

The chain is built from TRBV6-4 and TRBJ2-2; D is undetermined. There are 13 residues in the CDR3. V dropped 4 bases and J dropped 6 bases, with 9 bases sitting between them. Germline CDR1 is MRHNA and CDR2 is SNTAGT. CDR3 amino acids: CASSALWAGELFF. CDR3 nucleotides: TGTGCCAGCAGTGCATTGTGGGCCGGGGAGCTGTTTTTT.

The CDR3 DNA reads TGTGCCAGCAGTTTATTAGGGCCGCAGTATTTT. Its protein is CASSLLGPQYF. The gene calls are TRBV28 and TRBJ2-3; no definite D call. The CDR3 has 11 residues. With 1 base removed from V and 10 bases from J, the gap between germline ends came to 6 bases. Germline CDR1 reads MDHEN; CDR2 reads SYDVKM. The full variable domain, its missing parts supplied by reference TRBV28 and TRBJ2-3, is DVKVTQSSRYLVKRTGEKVFLECVQDMDHENMFWYRQDPGLGLRLIYFSYDVKMKEKGDIPEGYSVSREKKERFSLILESASTNQTSMYLCASSLLGPQYFGPGTRLTVL.

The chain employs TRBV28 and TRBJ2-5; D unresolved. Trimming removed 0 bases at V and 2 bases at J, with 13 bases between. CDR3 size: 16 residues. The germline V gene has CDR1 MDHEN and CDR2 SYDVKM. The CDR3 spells CASSLWLRSKQETQYF. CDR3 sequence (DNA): TGTGCCAGCAGTTTATGGTTGAGAAGTAAGCAAGAGACCCAGTACTTC. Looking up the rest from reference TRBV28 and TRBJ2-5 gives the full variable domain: DVKVTQSSRYLVKRTGEKVFLECVQDMDHENMFWYRQDPGLGLRLIYFSYDVKMKEKGDIPEGYSVSREKKERFSLILESASTNQTSMYLCASSLWLRSKQETQYFGPGTRLLVL.

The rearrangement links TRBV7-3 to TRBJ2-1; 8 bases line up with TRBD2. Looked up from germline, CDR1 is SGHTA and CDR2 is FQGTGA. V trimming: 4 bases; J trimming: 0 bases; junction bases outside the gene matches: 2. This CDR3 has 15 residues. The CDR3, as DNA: TGTGCCAGCAGCTCTACTAGCGGCTCCTACAATGAGCAGTTCTTC. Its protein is CASSSTSGSYNEQFF.

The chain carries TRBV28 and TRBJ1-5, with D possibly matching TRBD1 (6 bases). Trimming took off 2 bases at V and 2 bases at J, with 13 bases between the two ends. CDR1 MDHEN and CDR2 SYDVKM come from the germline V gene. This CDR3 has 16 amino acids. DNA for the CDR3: TGTGCCAGCAGTTTAGAGCAGGGGAAGGGCAATCAGCCCCAGCATTTT. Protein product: CASSLEQGKGNQPQHF. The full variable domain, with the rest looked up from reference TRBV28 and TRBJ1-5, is DVKVTQSSRYLVKRTGEKVFLECVQDMDHENMFWYRQDPGLGLRLIYFSYDVKMKEKGDIPEGYSVSREKKERFSLILESASTNQTSMYLCASSLEQGKGNQPQHFGDGTRLSIL.

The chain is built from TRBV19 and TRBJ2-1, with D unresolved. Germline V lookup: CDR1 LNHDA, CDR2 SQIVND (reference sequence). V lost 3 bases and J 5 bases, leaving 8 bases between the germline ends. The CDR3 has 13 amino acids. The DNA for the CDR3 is TGTGCCAGTAGTATGACCGGAAACAATGAGCAGTTCTTC. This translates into CASSMTGNNEQFF.

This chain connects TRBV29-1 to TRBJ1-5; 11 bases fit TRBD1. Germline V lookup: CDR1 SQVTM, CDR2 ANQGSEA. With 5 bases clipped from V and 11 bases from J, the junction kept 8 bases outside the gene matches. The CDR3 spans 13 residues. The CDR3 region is CSVTGTGGSAQHF. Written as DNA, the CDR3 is TGCAGCGTTACCGGGACAGGGGGATCGGCCCAGCATTTT.

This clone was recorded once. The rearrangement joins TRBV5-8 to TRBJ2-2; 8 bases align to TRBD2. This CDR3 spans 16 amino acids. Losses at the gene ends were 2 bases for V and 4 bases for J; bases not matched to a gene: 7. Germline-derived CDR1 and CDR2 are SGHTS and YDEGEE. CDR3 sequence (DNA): TGTGCCAGCAGCTTTCCCAGCGGGGGCACCACCGGGGAGCTGTTTTTT. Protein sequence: CASSFPSGGTTGELFF.

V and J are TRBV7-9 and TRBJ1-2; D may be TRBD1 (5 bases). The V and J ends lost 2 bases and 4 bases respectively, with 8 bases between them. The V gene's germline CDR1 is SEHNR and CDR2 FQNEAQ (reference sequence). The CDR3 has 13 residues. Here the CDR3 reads CASSLIRGYGYTF. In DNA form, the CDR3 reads TGTGCCAGCAGCTTAATTAGGGGCTATGGCTACACCTTC.

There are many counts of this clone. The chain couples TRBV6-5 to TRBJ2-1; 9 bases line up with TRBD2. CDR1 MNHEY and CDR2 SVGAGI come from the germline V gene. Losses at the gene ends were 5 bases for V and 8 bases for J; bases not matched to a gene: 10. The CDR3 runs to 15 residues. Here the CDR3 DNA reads TGTGCCAGCAGTCTTTCTAGCGGGGAAGCCGATGAGCAGTTCTTC. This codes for CASSLSSGEADEQFF.

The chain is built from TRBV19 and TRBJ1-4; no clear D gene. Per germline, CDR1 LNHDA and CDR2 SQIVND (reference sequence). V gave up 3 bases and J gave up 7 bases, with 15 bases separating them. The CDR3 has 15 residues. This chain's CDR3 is CASSIPGRGTEKLFF. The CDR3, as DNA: TGTGCCAGTAGTATCCCCGGACGGGGAACTGAAAAACTGTTTTTT. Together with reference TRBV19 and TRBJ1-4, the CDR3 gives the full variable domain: DGGITQSPKYLFRKEGQNVTLSCEQNLNHDAMYWYRQDPGQGLRLIYYSQIVNDFQKGDIAEGYSVSREKKESFPLTVTSAQKNPTAFYLCASSIPGRGTEKLFFGSGTQLSVL.

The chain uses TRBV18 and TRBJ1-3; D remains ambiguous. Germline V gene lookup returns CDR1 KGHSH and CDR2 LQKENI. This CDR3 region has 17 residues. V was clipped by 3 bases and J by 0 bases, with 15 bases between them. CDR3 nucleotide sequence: TGTGCCAGCTCACCGGTGAGGGAAGTGTTCTCTGGAAACACCATATATTTT. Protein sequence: CASSPVREVFSGNTIYF.

The CDR3 spells CASSTDRTYEQYF. The CDR3 bases are TGTGCCAGTAGTACGGACAGGACCTACGAGCAGTACTTC. This chain connects TRBV19 to TRBJ2-7, with 7 bases lining up with TRBD1. This CDR3 is built from 13 residues. J gave up 2 bases and V 4 bases, and 2 bases lay outside the gene matches. CDR1 is LNHDA and CDR2 is SQIVND in the germline V gene (reference sequence).

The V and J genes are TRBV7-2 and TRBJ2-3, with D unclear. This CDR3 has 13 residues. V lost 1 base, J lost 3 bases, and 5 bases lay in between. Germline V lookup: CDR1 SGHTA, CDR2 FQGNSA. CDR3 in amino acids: CASSLGGTDTQYF. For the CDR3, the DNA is TGTGCCAGCAGCTTAGGGGGTACAGATACGCAGTATTTT.

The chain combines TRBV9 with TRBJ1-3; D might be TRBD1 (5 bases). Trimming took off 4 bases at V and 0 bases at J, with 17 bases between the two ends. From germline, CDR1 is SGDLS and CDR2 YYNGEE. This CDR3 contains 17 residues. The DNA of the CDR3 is TGTGCCAGCAGCCCCAACCCCGGGGCTAACTCTGGAAACACCATATATTTT. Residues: CASSPNPGANSGNTIYF.

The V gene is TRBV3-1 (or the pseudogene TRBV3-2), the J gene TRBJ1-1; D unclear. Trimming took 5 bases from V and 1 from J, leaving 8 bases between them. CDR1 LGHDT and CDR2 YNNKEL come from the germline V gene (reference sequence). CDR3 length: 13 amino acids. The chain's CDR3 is CASSIHRNTEAFF. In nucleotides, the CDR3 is TGTGCCAGCAGCATACATAGGAACACTGAAGCTTTCTTT.

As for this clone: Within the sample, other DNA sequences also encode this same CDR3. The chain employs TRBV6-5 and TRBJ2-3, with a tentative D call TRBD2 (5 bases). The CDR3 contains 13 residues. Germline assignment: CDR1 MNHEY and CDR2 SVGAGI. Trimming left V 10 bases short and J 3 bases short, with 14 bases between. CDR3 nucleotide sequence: TGTGCCACCAGAGAGAGCGGTACAGATACGCAGTATTTT. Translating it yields CATRESGTDTQYF.

CDR3 bases: TGTGCCAGTAGTATACAGCAGGTCGGAGGCTACACCTTC. Translating gives CASSIQQVGGYTF. The genes are TRBV19 and TRBJ1-2; D is undetermined. This CDR3 contains 13 residues. CDR1 and CDR2 (germline): LNHDA, SQIVND (reference sequence). V lost 2 bases and J lost 8, with 12 bases in between. The full variable domain, completed using reference TRBV19 and TRBJ1-2, is DGGITQSPKYLFRKEGQNVTLSCEQNLNHDAMYWYRQDPGQGLRLIYYSQIVNDFQKGDIAEGYSVSREKKESFPLTVTSAQKNPTAFYLCASSIQQVGGYTFGSGTRLTVV.

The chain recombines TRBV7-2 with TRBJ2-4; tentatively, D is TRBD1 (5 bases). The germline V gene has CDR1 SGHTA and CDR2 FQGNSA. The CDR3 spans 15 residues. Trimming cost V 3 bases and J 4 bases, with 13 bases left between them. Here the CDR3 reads CASSLGPQAKNIQYF. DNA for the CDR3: TGTGCCAGCAGCTTGGGGCCCCAGGCGAAAAACATTCAGTACTTC.

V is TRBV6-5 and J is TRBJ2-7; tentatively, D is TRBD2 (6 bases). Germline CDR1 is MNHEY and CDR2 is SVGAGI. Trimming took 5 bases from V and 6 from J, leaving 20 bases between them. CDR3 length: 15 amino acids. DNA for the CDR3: TGTGCCAGCAGTCCTGGTGGAGGGGCGCCGGCCGAGCAGTACTTC. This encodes CASSPGGGAPAEQYF.

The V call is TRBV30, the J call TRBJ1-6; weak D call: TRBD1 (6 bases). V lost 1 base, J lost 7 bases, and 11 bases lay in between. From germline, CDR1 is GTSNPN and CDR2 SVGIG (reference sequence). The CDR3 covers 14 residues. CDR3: CAWSGTVLNSPLHF. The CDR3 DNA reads TGTGCCTGGAGTGGGACAGTTCTAAATTCACCCCTCCACTTT.

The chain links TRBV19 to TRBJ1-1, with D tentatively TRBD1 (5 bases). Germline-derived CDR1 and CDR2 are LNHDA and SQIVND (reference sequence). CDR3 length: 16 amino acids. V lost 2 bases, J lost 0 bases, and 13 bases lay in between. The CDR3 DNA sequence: TGTGCCAGTAGTATAACGGGGGGATCGCTGAACACTGAAGCTTTCTTT. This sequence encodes CASSITGGSLNTEAFF.

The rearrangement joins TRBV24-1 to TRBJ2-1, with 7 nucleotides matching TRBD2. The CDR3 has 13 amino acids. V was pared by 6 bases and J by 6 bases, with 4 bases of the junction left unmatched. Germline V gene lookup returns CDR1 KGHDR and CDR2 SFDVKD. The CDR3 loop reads CATSKSGINEQFF. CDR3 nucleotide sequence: TGTGCCACCAGTAAAAGCGGGATCAATGAGCAGTTCTTC.

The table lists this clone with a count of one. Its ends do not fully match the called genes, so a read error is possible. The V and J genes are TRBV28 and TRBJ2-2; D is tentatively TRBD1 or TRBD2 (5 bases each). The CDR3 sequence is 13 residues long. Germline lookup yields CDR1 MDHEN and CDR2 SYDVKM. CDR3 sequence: CASSRGPTGKLFF. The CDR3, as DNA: TGTGCCAGCAGCCGGGGACCCACCGGGAAGCTGTTTTTT.